This T cell receptor beta chain was identified during a study of spatial heterogeneity in lung cancer. V was clipped by 2 bases and J by 3 bases, with 17 bases between them. The CDR3 extends over 17 amino acids. Study-wide findings and caveats: At tumor resection, ubiquitous expanded TCRs were detected in blood more often than later.

Time point noted: sample taken at primary tumor resection. Whole RNA obtained from tumor, nontumor lung or frozen PBMC underwent sequencing without sorting. A unique molecular identifier was attached to every TCR cDNA molecule. TCRdb processed the 5' RACE reads anew with MiXCR; each CDR3 protein has one entry. Of roughly 91,000 distinct CDR3 sequences in the sample, around 21% were seen once. In regard to this clonotype: The antigen remains unidentified.

The J gene is TRBJ1-5, the V gene TRBV12-3 or TRBV12-4; D may be TRBD1 (5 bases). Here the sequenced sample was PBMCs, taken at surgery. The sequence came from a male donor with early-stage non-small cell lung cancer. CDR3 sequence: CASSLSAPGLFNQPQHF. For the CDR3, the DNA is TGTGCCAGCAGTTTAAGTGCACCGGGACTTTTCAATCAGCCCCAGCATTTT.